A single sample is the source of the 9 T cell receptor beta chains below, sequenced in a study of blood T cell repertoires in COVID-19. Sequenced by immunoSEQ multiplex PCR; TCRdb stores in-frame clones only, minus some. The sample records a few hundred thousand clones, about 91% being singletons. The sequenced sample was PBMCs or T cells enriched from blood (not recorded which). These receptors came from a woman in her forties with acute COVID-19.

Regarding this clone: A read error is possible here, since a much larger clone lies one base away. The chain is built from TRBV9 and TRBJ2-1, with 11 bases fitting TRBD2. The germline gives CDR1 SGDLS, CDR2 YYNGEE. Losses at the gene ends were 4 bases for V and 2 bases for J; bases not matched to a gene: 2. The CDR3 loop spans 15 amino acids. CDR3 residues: CASSPGLAAYNEQFF. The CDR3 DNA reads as TGTGCCAGCAGCCCGGGACTAGCGGCCTACAATGAGCAGTTCTTC. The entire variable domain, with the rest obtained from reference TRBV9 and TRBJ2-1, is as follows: DSGVTQTPKHLITATGQRVTLRCSPRSGDLSVYWYQQSLDQGLQFLIQYYNGEERAKGNILERFSAQQFPDLHSELNLSSLELGDSALYFCASSPGLAAYNEQFFGPGTRLTVL.

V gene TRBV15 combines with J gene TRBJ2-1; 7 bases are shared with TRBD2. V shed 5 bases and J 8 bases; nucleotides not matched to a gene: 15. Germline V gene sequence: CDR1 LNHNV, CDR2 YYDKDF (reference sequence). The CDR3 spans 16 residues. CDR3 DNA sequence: TGTGCCACCAGCTATCATGCTGGGCGGGAGCCGTATGAGCAGTTCTTC. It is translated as CATSYHAGREPYEQFF.

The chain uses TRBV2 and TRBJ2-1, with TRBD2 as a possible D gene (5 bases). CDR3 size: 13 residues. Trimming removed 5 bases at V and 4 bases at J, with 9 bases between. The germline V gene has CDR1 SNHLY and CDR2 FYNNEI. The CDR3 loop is CASSTTSYNEQFF. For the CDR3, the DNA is TGTGCCAGCAGTACAACTAGTTACAATGAGCAGTTCTTC.

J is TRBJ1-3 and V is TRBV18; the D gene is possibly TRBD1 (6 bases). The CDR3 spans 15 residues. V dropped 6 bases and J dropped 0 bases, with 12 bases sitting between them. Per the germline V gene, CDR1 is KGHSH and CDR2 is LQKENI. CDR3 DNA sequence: TGTGCCAGCTCCCAACAGGGCGACTCTGGAAACACCATATATTTT. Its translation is CASSQQGDSGNTIYF.

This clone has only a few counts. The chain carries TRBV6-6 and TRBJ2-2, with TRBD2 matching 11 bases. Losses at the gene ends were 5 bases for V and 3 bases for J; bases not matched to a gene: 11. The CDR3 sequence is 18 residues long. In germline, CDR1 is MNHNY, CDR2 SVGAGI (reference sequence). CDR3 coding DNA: TGTGCCAGCAGTCCAACTCCCGGGACTAGCGGATACACCGGGGAGCTGTTTTTT. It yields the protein CASSPTPGTSGYTGELFF.

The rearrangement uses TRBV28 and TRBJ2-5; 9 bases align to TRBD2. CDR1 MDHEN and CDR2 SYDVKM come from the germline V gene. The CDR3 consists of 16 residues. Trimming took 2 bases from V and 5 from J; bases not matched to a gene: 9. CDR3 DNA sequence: TGTGCCAGCAGTTTAACTAGCGGGTACCCTCTGGAGACCCAGTACTTC. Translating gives CASSLTSGYPLETQYF. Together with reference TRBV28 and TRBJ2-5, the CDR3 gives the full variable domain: DVKVTQSSRYLVKRTGEKVFLECVQDMDHENMFWYRQDPGLGLRLIYFSYDVKMKEKGDIPEGYSVSREKKERFSLILESASTNQTSMYLCASSLTSGYPLETQYFGPGTRLLVL.

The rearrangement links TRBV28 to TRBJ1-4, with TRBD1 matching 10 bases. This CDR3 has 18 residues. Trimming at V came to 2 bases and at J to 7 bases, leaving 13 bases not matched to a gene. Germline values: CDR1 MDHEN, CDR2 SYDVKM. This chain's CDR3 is CASSLPGQGFPRSEKLFF. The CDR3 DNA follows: TGTGCCAGCAGTTTACCGGGACAGGGGTTCCCTCGCAGTGAAAAACTGTTTTTT.

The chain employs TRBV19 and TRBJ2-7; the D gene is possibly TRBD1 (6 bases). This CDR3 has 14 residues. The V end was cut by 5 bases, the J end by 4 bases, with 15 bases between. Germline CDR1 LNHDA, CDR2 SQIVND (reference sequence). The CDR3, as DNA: TGTGCCAGTAGTCGCCGGGCCCAGGGGTACGAGCAGTACTTC. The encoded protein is CASSRRAQGYEQYF.

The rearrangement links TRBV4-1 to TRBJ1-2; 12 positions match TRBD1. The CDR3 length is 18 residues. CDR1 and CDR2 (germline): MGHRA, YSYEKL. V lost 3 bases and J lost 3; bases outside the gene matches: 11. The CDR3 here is CASSHPRDRGRSDYGYTF. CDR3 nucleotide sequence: TGCGCCAGCAGCCACCCCAGGGACAGGGGGCGTAGTGACTATGGCTACACCTTC.